This entry concerns a single TCR beta chain. Its antigen is not yet known. No qualities accompany the bases; no much larger clone lies one base away. Trimming removed 4 bases from V and 0 bases from J, leaving 9 bases between the germline ends. The CDR3 spans 14 residues, from the cysteine through the phenylalanine. Only CDR3 DNA is held: 42 bases, read in frame from base 1. As encoded in the germline V gene, CDR1 is ENHRY while CDR2 is SYGVKD. This specimen belongs to a study of blood T cell repertoires in COVID-19 (dated by TCRdb to about 2020). General notes on the study: Samples covering the acute and convalescent phases of COVID-19 were provided by collaborators in the United States, Italy and Spain. Sample metadata almost always included a de-identified subject ID, COVID-19 status, age in years and sex. The dataset comprised deeply sampled blood TCRbeta repertoires from subjects exposed to, actively infected with, or recovered from COVID-19. Samples came from the ongoing ImmuneRACE study (first 160 participants) plus 1,254 subjects from 6 global collaborators. The repertoires were released in a freely available public database intended as a resource for research on the immune response to SARS-CoV-2. HLA class I and class II types, where available, came from metadata supplied by the sample provider rather than from assay-based typing. The prospective study material was composed of cDNA or gDNA derived from T cells, B-cell-depleted T cells, or PBMCs.

Collaborating institutions collected whole blood in K2EDTA tubes following their own protocols. Collaborator samples were shipped for TCRbeta analysis as frozen whole blood, isolated PBMCs, or DNA extracted from either sample type. Results and caveats for the whole study, not just this receptor: The quantity of clinical and demographic metadata differed by source and by participant and was supplied without curation.

TCRbeta CDR3 regions were amplified from genomic DNA using the immunoSEQ Assay, a bias-controlled multiplex PCR. Concerning the study's data processing: Within the assay, amplification of reference gene primers was used to estimate how many nucleated cells each sample contained. To quantify the absolute abundance of each unique TCRbeta CDR3 rearrangement, sequence reads were collapsed and filtered. For each sample, productive Simpson clonality was calculated as the square root of Simpson's diversity index over productive rearrangements. TCRdb provides this immuneACCESS table in a form limited to in-frame rearrangements. Some clones are lacking; in checked studies, under half of them reflect an unresolved V gene, and why the rest are absent is not known. V and J calls and clone size are copied from that table; D and trimming were computed from the DNA. In this sample the table shows fewer than 70,000 clones, over 70% of which occur a single time. The ten top clones hold roughly 3% of the sample.

Sample: peripheral blood. This sequence originates from a man between 60 and 75 years old with acute or convalescent COVID-19. The V and J segments used are TRBV10-3 and TRBJ1-2, with TRBD1 tentatively as D gene (5 bases match). The CDR3 protein sequence reads: CAISATAANYGYTF. The DNA sequence is TGTGCCATCAGTGCGACAGCAGCTAACTATGGCTACACCTTC.